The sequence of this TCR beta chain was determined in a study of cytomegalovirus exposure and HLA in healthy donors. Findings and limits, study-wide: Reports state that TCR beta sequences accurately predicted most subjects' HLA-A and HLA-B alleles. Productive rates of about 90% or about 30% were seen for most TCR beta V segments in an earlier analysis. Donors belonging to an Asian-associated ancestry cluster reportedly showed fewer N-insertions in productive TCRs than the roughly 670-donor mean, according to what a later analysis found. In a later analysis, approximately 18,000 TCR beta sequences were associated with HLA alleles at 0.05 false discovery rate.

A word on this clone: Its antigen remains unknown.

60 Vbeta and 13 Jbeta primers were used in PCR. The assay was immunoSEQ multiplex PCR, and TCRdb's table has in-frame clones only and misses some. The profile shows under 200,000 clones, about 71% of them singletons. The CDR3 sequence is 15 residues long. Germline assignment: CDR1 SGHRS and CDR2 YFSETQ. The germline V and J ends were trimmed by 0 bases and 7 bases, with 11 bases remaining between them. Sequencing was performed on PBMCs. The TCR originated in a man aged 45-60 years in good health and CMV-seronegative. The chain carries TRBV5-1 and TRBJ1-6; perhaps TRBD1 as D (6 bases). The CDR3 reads CASSLDRVENSPLHF. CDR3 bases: TGCGCCAGCAGCTTGGACAGGGTCGAGAATTCACCCCTCCACTTT.